A selection of T cell receptor beta chains follows, all from one sample in a study of blood T cell repertoires in COVID-19. Method: immunoSEQ multiplex PCR; TCRdb's copy keeps in-frame clones and lacks some. The sample has 200,000 to 250,000 clones; 85% to 90% are singletons. The specimen was PBMCs or T cells enriched from blood (not recorded which). The receptors derive from a woman aged 18-29 years in a cohort exposed to, infected with or recovered from COVID-19 (not recorded which). Each CDR3 is given with its conserved first and last residue. The D gene is left open where the match is weak. Only part of the rows carry a size: once, few, many, or a class if the clone is expanded.

abundance: NA; j_gene: TRBJ2-7; d_gene: NA; v_gene: TRBV24-1; CDR3aa: CATSEGGLGTGYEQYF; CDR3nt: TGTGCCACCAGTGAAGGGGGATTAGGGACGGGGTACGAGCAGTACTTC
abundance: NA; j_gene: TRBJ2-1; d_gene: NA; v_gene: TRBV7-3; CDR3aa: CASSFDGDNEQFF; CDR3nt: TGTGCCAGCAGCTTCGACGGGGACAATGAGCAGTTCTTC
abundance: NA; j_gene: TRBJ2-5; d_gene: NA; v_gene: TRBV13; CDR3aa: CASSLEETQYF; CDR3nt: TGTGCCAGCAGCCTTGAAGAGACCCAGTACTTC
abundance: NA; j_gene: TRBJ2-2; d_gene: TRBD2; v_gene: TRBV28; CDR3aa: CASRMRGTNTGELFF; CDR3nt: TGTGCCAGCAGGATGCGGGGGACGAACACCGGGGAGCTGTTTTTT
abundance: NA; j_gene: TRBJ2-7; d_gene: TRBD1; v_gene: TRBV11-3; CDR3aa: CASSLGDSLSYEQYF; CDR3nt: TGTGCCAGCAGCTTAGGGGACAGTCTCTCCTACGAGCAGTACTTC
abundance: NA; j_gene: TRBJ2-5; d_gene: TRBD1; v_gene: TRBV7-9; CDR3aa: CASSAKTGTETQYF; CDR3nt: TGTGCCAGCAGCGCCAAGACAGGGACGGAGACCCAGTACTTC
abundance: few; j_gene: TRBJ2-5; d_gene: NA; v_gene: TRBV5-6; CDR3aa: CASSRGGGRETQYF; CDR3nt: TGTGCCAGCAGCCGAGGTGGGGGCCGGGAGACCCAGTACTTC
abundance: NA; j_gene: TRBJ2-5; d_gene: NA; v_gene: TRBV5-4; CDR3aa: CASSLGDWMGETQYF; CDR3nt: TGTGCCAGCAGCTTGGGGGACTGGATGGGAGAGACCCAGTACTTC
abundance: NA; j_gene: TRBJ1-1; d_gene: TRBD1; v_gene: TRBV2; CDR3aa: CATRQGTGTEAFF; CDR3nt: TGTGCCACACGACAGGGAACGGGCACTGAAGCTTTCTTT
abundance: NA; j_gene: TRBJ2-7; d_gene: TRBD1; v_gene: TRBV5-4; CDR3aa: CASSSPGQSFYEQYF; CDR3nt: TGTGCCAGCAGCTCTCCGGGACAGAGTTTCTACGAGCAGTACTTC
abundance: NA; j_gene: TRBJ2-3; d_gene: TRBD2; v_gene: TRBV11-2; CDR3aa: CASSLAASGNTDTQYF; CDR3nt: TGTGCCAGCAGCTTAGCGGCTAGCGGGAACACAGATACGCAGTATTTT
abundance: NA; j_gene: TRBJ1-5; d_gene: NA; v_gene: TRBV5-5; CDR3aa: CASSLDGNSNQPQHF; CDR3nt: TGTGCCAGCAGCTTGGACGGGAATAGCAATCAGCCCCAGCATTTT